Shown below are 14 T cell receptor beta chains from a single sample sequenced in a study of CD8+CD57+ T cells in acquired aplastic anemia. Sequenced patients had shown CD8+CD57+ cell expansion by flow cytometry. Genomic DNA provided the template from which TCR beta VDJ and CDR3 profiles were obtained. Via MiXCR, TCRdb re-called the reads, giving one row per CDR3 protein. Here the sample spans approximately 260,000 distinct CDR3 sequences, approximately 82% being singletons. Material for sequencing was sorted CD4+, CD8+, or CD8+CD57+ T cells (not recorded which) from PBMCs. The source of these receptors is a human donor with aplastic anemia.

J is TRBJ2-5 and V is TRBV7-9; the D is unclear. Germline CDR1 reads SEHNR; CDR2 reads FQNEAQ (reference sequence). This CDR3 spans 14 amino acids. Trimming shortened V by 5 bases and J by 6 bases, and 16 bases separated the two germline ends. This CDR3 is CASSRGGQQKTQYF. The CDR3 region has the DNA TGTGCCAGCAGCAGAGGCGGCCAGCAAAAGACCCAGTACTTC.

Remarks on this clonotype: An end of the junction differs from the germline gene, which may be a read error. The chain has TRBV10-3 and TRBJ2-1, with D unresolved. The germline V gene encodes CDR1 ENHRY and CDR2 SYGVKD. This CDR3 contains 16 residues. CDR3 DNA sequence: TGTGCCATCAGCCAGGCGTCAGGAAACCATCAGAATGAGAAGCTGTTC. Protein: CAISQASGNHQNEKLF.

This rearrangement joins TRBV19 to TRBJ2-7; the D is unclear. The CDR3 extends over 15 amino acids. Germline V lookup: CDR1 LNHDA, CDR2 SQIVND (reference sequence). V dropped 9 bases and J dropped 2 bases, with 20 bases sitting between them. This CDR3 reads CASSSWVAATYEQYF. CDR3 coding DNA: TGTGCCAGCAGCTCATGGGTAGCAGCAACCTACGAGCAGTACTTC.

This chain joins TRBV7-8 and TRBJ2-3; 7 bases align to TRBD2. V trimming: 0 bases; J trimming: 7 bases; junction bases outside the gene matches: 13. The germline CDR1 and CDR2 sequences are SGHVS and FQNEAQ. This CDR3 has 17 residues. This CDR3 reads CASSLAGGLETQYTQYF. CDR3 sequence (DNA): TGTGCCAGCAGCTTAGCGGGAGGACTAGAGACGCAGTATACGCAGTATTTT.

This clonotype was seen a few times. In nucleotides, the CDR3 is TGTGCCAGCAGGGGGGACGGGAACACTGAAGCTTTCTTT. Its protein product is CASRGDGNTEAFF. The chain employs TRBV2 and TRBJ1-1; weak D call: TRBD1 (5 bases). Germline V CDR1 and CDR2: SNHLY, FYNNEI. V was trimmed by 6 bases and J by 1 base, leaving 9 bases between them. This CDR3 contains 13 residues. Full variable domain (rest looked up from reference TRBV2 and TRBJ1-1): EPEVTQTPSHQVTQMGQEVILRCVPISNHLYFYWYRQILGQKVEFLVSFYNNEISEKSEIFDDQFSVERPDGSNFTLKIRSTKLEDSAMYFCASRGDGNTEAFFGQGTRLTVV.

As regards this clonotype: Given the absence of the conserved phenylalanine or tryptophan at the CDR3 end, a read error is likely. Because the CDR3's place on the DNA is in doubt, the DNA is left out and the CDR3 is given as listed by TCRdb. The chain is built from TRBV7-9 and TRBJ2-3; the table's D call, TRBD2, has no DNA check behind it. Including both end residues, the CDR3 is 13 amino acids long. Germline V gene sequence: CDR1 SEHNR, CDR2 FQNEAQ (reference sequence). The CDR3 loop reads CASSFQGSGGKDV.

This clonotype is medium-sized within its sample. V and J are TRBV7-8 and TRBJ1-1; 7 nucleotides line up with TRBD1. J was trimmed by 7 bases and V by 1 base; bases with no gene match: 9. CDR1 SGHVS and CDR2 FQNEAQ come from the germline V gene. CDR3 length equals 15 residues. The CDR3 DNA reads TGTGCCAGCAGCTTAGGCGGAGGGGGCTTCGGTGAAGCTTTCTTT. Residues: CASSLGGGGFGEAFF.

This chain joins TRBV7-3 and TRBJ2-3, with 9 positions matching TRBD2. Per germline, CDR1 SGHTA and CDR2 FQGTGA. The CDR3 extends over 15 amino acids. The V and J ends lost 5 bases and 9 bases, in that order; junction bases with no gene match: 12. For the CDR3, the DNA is TGTGCCAGCAGCCTAGCGGGAACCTGGAGAGAGACGCAGTATTTT. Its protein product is CASSLAGTWRETQYF.

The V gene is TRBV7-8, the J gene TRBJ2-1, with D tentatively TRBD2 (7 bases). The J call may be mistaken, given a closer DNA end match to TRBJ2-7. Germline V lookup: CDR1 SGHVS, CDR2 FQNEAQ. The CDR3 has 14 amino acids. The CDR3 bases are TGTGCCAGCAGCCTAACGGGGGGCTCCAATACGCAGTACTTC. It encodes CASSLTGGSNTQYF.

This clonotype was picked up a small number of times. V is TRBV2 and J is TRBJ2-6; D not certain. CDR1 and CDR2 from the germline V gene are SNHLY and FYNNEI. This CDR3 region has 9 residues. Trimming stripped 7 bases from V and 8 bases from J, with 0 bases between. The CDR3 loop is CASTNVLTF. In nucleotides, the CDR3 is TGTGCCAGCACCAACGTCCTGACTTTC. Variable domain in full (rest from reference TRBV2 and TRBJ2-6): EPEVTQTPSHQVTQMGQEVILRCVPISNHLYFYWYRQILGQKVEFLVSFYNNEISEKSEIFDDQFSVERPDGSNFTLKIRSTKLEDSAMYFCASTNVLTFGAGSRLTVL.

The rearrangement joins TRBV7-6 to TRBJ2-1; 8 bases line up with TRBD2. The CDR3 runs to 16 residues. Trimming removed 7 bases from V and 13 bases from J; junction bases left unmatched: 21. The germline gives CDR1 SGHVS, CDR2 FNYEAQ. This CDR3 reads CASTLGRSPGGANQFF. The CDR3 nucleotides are TGTGCCAGCACCCTAGGGAGAAGCCCCGGGGGGGCTAACCAGTTCTTC. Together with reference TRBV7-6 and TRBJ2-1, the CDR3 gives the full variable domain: GAGVSQSPRYKVTKRGQDVALRCDPISGHVSLYWYRQALGQGPEFLTYFNYEAQQDKSGLPNDRFSAERPEGSISTLTIQRTEQRDSAMYRCASTLGRSPGGANQFFGPGTRLTVL.

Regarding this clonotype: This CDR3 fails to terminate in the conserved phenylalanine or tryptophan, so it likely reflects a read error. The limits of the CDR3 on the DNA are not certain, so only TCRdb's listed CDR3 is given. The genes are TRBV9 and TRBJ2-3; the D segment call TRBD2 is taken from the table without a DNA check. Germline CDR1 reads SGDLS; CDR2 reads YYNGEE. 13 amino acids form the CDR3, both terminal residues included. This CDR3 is CASSDAGTGNTFV.

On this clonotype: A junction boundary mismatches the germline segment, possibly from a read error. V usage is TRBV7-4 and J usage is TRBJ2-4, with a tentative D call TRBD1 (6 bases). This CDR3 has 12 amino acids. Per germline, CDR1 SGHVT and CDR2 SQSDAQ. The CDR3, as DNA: TGTGCCAGCAGCGTAGCTGGGGACATGGGCTCCTTC. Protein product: CASSVAGDMGSF. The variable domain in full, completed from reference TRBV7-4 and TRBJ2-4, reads GAGVSQSPRYKVAKRGRDVALRCDSISGHVTLYWYRQTLGQGSEVLTYSQSDAQRDKSGRPSGRFSAERPERSVSTLKIQRTEQGDSAVYLCASSVAGDMGSFGAGTRLSVL.

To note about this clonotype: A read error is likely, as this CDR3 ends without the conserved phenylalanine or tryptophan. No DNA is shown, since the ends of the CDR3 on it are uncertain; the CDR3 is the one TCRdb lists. CDR3: CASSLWGGYTGV. The chain uses TRBV7-3 and TRBJ2-1; the D call in the table, TRBD2, was not verified against the DNA. The CDR3 region is 12 residues in length, termini included. Germline assignment: CDR1 SGHTA and CDR2 FQGTGA.